A selection of T cell receptor beta chains follows, all from one sample in a study of T cell repertoires in aging, cancer and after chemotherapy. TCRdb reprocessed the multiplex PCR reads via MiXCR and lists one record per CDR3 protein. The sample lists 13,000 or so distinct CDR3 sequences, around 23% occurring once. The sequenced sample consisted of blood. These receptors all come from a human donor in good health. The CDR3 runs from the conserved cysteine through the conserved F or W. D genes are given only for firm matches. Clone size is not always given. Where it is, it says once, few, many or a class for expanded clones.

v_gene: TRBV12-3/TRBV12-4; d_gene: TRBD2; abundance: NA; j_gene: TRBJ2-5; CDR3nt: TGTGCCAGCAGTTTACTAGCGGGGGCTGAGACCCAGTACTTC; CDR3aa: CASSLLAGAETQYF
v_gene: TRBV19; d_gene: NA; abundance: medium-sized; j_gene: TRBJ2-7; CDR3nt: TGTGCCAGTAAAAATCACGTCAACTCCTACGAGCAGTACTTC; CDR3aa: CASKNHVNSYEQYF
v_gene: TRBV6-5; d_gene: TRBD1; abundance: medium-sized; j_gene: TRBJ2-3; CDR3nt: TGTGCCAGCAGGACAGGGGTCGAGGATACGCAGTATTTT; CDR3aa: CASRTGVEDTQYF
v_gene: TRBV20-1; d_gene: NA; abundance: NA; j_gene: TRBJ1-1; CDR3nt: TGCAGTGCTAGTGACGGACGTTCGAACACTGAAGCTTTCTTT; CDR3aa: CSASDGRSNTEAFF
v_gene: TRBV19; d_gene: NA; abundance: NA; j_gene: TRBJ2-2; CDR3nt: TGTGCCAGTAGTATTGGGCAGTACACCGGGGAGCTGTTTTTT; CDR3aa: CASSIGQYTGELFF
v_gene: TRBV21-1; d_gene: NA; abundance: few; j_gene: TRBJ2-2; CDR3nt: TGTGCCAGCAGCAAAGGTCGGACTAGCGGGGGGGCTAACACCGGGGAGCTGTTTTTT; CDR3aa: CASSKGRTSGGANTGELFF
v_gene: TRBV6-5; d_gene: TRBD1; abundance: NA; j_gene: TRBJ1-1; CDR3nt: TGTGCCAGCAGTTGGGTGACAGGGGGTACGACTGAAGCTTTCTTT; CDR3aa: CASSWVTGGTTEAFF
v_gene: TRBV12-3/TRBV12-4; d_gene: NA; abundance: NA; j_gene: TRBJ1-2; CDR3nt: TGTGCCAGCAGTTTAGCCCCAGGGGACATCCATGGCTACACCTTC; CDR3aa: CASSLAPGDIHGYTF
v_gene: TRBV29-1; d_gene: TRBD1; abundance: many; j_gene: TRBJ2-7; CDR3nt: TGCAGCGTTGAAGGACAGGGGGCTTACGAGCAGTACTTC; CDR3aa: CSVEGQGAYEQYF
v_gene: TRBV10-3; d_gene: NA; abundance: NA; j_gene: TRBJ1-1; CDR3nt: TGTGCCATCAGTGAGCGGCAGGGGAACACTGAAGCTTTCTTT; CDR3aa: CAISERQGNTEAFF
v_gene: TRBV11-2; d_gene: NA; abundance: few; j_gene: TRBJ2-5; CDR3nt: TGTGCCAGCAGCCTGCTACTGACAGGCCGATTACCTACTCAGGGGGAGACCCAGTACTTC; CDR3aa: CASSLLLTGRLPTQGETQYF
v_gene: TRBV10-3; d_gene: TRBD2; abundance: few; j_gene: TRBJ2-7; CDR3nt: TGTGCCATCTTGGGGGGGAGCTCCTACGAGCAGTACTTC; CDR3aa: CAILGGSSYEQYF
v_gene: TRBV6-4; d_gene: NA; abundance: NA; j_gene: TRBJ2-1; CDR3nt: TGTGCCAGCAGTGACGACACCTACAATGAGCAGTTCTTC; CDR3aa: CASSDDTYNEQFF
v_gene: TRBV18; d_gene: NA; abundance: NA; j_gene: TRBJ2-6; CDR3nt: TGTGCCAGCTCACCATGGCGCCCAGACGGCTCTGTAGACAACGTCCTGACTTTC; CDR3aa: CASSPWRPDGSVDNVLTF
v_gene: TRBV18; d_gene: TRBD1; abundance: NA; j_gene: TRBJ1-1; CDR3nt: TGTGCCAGCTCAAAAGACAGGGGGCGTGCGGGCACTGAAGCTTTCTTT; CDR3aa: CASSKDRGRAGTEAFF
v_gene: TRBV25-1; d_gene: TRBD2; abundance: NA; j_gene: TRBJ2-3; CDR3nt: TGTGCCAGCAGTGGTAGCGGGGGTAGCACAGATACGCAGTATTTT; CDR3aa: CASSGSGGSTDTQYF
v_gene: TRBV6-4; d_gene: NA; abundance: few; j_gene: TRBJ1-2; CDR3nt: TGTGCCAGCAGTCGCGTCCCAGGCCCATGGGGCTACACCTTC; CDR3aa: CASSRVPGPWGYTF
v_gene: TRBV7-9; d_gene: NA; abundance: few; j_gene: TRBJ1-4; CDR3nt: TGTGCCAGCAGCGTCACCACCGGGACAACTATTGCAACTAATGAAAAACTGTTTTTT; CDR3aa: CASSVTTGTTIATNEKLFF
v_gene: TRBV20-1; d_gene: TRBD2; abundance: NA; j_gene: TRBJ2-3; CDR3nt: TGCAGTGCTAGTGCTAGCGGGGGAAAGGATACGCAGTATTTT; CDR3aa: CSASASGGKDTQYF
v_gene: TRBV12-3/TRBV12-4; d_gene: TRBD2; abundance: few; j_gene: TRBJ2-7; CDR3nt: TGTGCTAGTGGTTTGGTGACGGGGGGGTCCTACGAGCAGTACTTC; CDR3aa: CASGLVTGGSYEQYF
v_gene: TRBV10-3; d_gene: NA; abundance: few; j_gene: TRBJ1-1; CDR3nt: TGTGCCATCAGTGAGGTTGCAGGAGGAGCTTTCTTT; CDR3aa: CAISEVAGGAFF
v_gene: TRBV24-1; d_gene: TRBD1; abundance: NA; j_gene: TRBJ2-7; CDR3nt: TGTGCCACCAGTGACCCAGGGGGCTCCTCCTACGAGCAGTACTTC; CDR3aa: CATSDPGGSSYEQYF
v_gene: TRBV19; d_gene: NA; abundance: NA; j_gene: TRBJ2-3; CDR3nt: TGTGCCAGTAAAAGACGTATGGGGGCAAGCACAGATACGCAGTATTTT; CDR3aa: CASKRRMGASTDTQYF
v_gene: TRBV19; d_gene: NA; abundance: NA; j_gene: TRBJ1-4; CDR3nt: TGTGCCAGTAGAGGCTGGGGAGGTGCAACTAATGAAAAACTGTTTTTT; CDR3aa: CASRGWGGATNEKLFF
v_gene: TRBV6-2/TRBV6-3; d_gene: TRBD1; abundance: few; j_gene: TRBJ2-1; CDR3nt: TGTGCCAGCAGCCCAGTTGGGACAGGGGAGGTGGGGCAGTTCTTC; CDR3aa: CASSPVGTGEVGQFF
v_gene: TRBV20-1; d_gene: NA; abundance: few; j_gene: TRBJ1-6; CDR3nt: TGCAGTGCTAGACCCCCAGGCAGGCCCGGGACACCCCTCCACTTT; CDR3aa: CSARPPGRPGTPLHF
v_gene: TRBV7-9; d_gene: NA; abundance: once; j_gene: TRBJ2-3; CDR3nt: TGTGCCAGCAGCCGAACCCGGGGCCGAGGATACACAGATACGCAGTATTTT; CDR3aa: CASSRTRGRGYTDTQYF
v_gene: TRBV28; d_gene: TRBD1; abundance: NA; j_gene: TRBJ1-2; CDR3nt: TGTGCCAGCAGAATCACAGGGGGCCACTATGGCTACACCTTC; CDR3aa: CASRITGGHYGYTF
v_gene: TRBV20-1; d_gene: NA; abundance: NA; j_gene: TRBJ1-1; CDR3nt: TGCAGAGCGGGCATGGGGGGGGGGAACACTGAAGCTTTCTTT; CDR3aa: CRAGMGGGNTEAFF
v_gene: TRBV27; d_gene: NA; abundance: few; j_gene: TRBJ2-7; CDR3nt: TGTGCCAACCCCCCGCGGGCCGTTCTTGACGAGCAGTACTTC; CDR3aa: CANPPRAVLDEQYF
v_gene: TRBV28; d_gene: NA; abundance: NA; j_gene: TRBJ1-2; CDR3nt: TGTGCCAGCAGCCCGGATTTACTAGGCTACACCTTC; CDR3aa: CASSPDLLGYTF
v_gene: TRBV19; d_gene: NA; abundance: NA; j_gene: TRBJ1-6; CDR3nt: TGTGCCAGTAGTAGCCTCGGGGGGATATCACCCCTCCACTTT; CDR3aa: CASSSLGGISPLHF
v_gene: TRBV7-9; d_gene: TRBD1; abundance: NA; j_gene: TRBJ1-1; CDR3nt: TGTGCCAGCAGTCAGGGGGCGACGGCTTTCTTT; CDR3aa: CASSQGATAFF
v_gene: TRBV19; d_gene: NA; abundance: many; j_gene: TRBJ1-2; CDR3nt: TGTGCCAGCAAGGAGGGGGCTAACTATGGCTACACCTTC; CDR3aa: CASKEGANYGYTF
v_gene: TRBV5-1; d_gene: NA; abundance: NA; j_gene: TRBJ2-5; CDR3nt: TGCGCCAGCAGCTTGGGACCTAAGTACCAAGAGACCCAGTACTTC; CDR3aa: CASSLGPKYQETQYF
v_gene: TRBV29-1; d_gene: TRBD1; abundance: medium-sized; j_gene: TRBJ1-5; CDR3nt: TGCAGCGTAGAGGGACAGGGTGGTCAGCCCCAGCATTTT; CDR3aa: CSVEGQGGQPQHF
v_gene: TRBV28; d_gene: NA; abundance: few; j_gene: TRBJ1-1; CDR3nt: TGTGCCAGCAGTTTATCGATCGGACAAATGAACACTGAAGCTTTCTTT; CDR3aa: CASSLSIGQMNTEAFF
v_gene: TRBV12-3/TRBV12-4; d_gene: NA; abundance: few; j_gene: TRBJ2-5; CDR3nt: TGTGCCAGCAGAGGCGGACAGCAAGAGACCCAGTACTTC; CDR3aa: CASRGGQQETQYF